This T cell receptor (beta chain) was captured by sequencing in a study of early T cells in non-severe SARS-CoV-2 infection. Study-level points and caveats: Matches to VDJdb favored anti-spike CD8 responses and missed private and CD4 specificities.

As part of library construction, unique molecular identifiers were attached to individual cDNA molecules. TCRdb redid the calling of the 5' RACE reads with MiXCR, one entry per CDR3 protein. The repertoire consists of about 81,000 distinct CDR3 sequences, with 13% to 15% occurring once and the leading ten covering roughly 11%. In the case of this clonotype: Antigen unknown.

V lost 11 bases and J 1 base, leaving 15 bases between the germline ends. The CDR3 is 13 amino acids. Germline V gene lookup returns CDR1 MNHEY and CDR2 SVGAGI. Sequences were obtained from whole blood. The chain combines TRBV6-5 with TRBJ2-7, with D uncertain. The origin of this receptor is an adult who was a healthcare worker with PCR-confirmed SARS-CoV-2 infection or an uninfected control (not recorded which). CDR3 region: CAVHQPPSYEQYF. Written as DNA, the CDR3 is TGTGCCGTACACCAACCCCCATCCTACGAGCAGTACTTC.